These 30 T cell receptor beta chains share one sample of origin, sequenced in a study of human T cells and chemical hapten exposure. The time point here: patch test 1, 2 weeks after DPC sensitization. The treatment: therapeutic diphenylcyclopropenone sensitization with weekly scalp DPC. TCRdb processed the RACE reads anew with MiXCR; each CDR3 protein has one entry. The table includes some 180,000 distinct CDR3 sequences, approximately 20% detected once. Sequencing used whole blood, obtained in connection with sensitization to the hapten diphenylcyclopropenone (DPC). The receptor source for this set is a woman aged 50 to 60 with alopecia areata. Some clones in this sample may be carry-over from other donors' samples.

The CDR3 bases are TGTGCCAGCAGCGTAGTGTCGGATACGCAGTATTTT. Its protein is CASSVVSDTQYF. J is TRBJ2-3 and V is TRBV9; unclear D gene. The CDR3 runs 12 residues. Trimming removed 0 bases from V and 6 bases from J, with 5 bases in between. The germline V gene encodes CDR1 SGDLS and CDR2 YYNGEE.

The chain combines TRBV5-1 with TRBJ2-5, with 11 bases identical to TRBD1. With V trimmed by 4 bases and J by 0 bases, 5 bases remained unmatched. CDR3 length: 16 residues. CDR1 and CDR2 from the germline V gene are SGHRS and YFSETQ. The CDR3 nucleotides are TGCGCCAGCAGCCCAGGGACAGGGGGGTACCAAGAGACCCAGTACTTC. Its protein product is CASSPGTGGYQETQYF.

This clonotype has only one observation. The chain employs TRBV5-4 and TRBJ2-3; D is possibly TRBD2 (5 bases). Germline V gene lookup returns CDR1 SGHNT and CDR2 YYREEE (reference sequence). The V and J ends lost 1 base and 1 base respectively, with 10 bases between them. The CDR3 spans 15 residues. CDR3 coding DNA: TGTGCCAGCAGCTTGTCCAGCGGACGCACAGATACGCAGTATTTT. It encodes CASSLSSGRTDTQYF.

This rearrangement joins TRBV7-6 to TRBJ2-3; the match to TRBD2 covers 10 bases. In germline, CDR1 is SGHVS, CDR2 FNYEAQ. Trimming took 5 bases from V and 1 from J; bases not matched to a gene: 6. The CDR3 has 16 residues. The CDR3 DNA reads TGTGCCAGCAGCCTCTCAGGACTAGCGGGCACAGATACGCAGTATTTT. This gives the protein CASSLSGLAGTDTQYF.

The rearrangement joins TRBV29-1 to TRBJ2-2; D not resolved. V was pared by 6 bases and J by 7 bases, with 15 bases between. This CDR3 comprises 13 residues. Germline lookup yields CDR1 SQVTM and CDR2 ANQGSEA. CDR3 amino acids: CSVARQALGELFF. For the CDR3, the DNA is TGCAGCGTGGCCCGGCAGGCCCTCGGGGAGCTGTTTTTT.

The chain joins TRBV29-1 to TRBJ2-7; 13 nucleotides agree with TRBD2. The CDR3 consists of 17 residues. The germline CDR1 and CDR2 sequences are SQVTM and ANQGSEA. Trimming took 8 bases from V and 6 from J; bases not matched to a gene: 19. Written as DNA, the CDR3 is TGCAGCCTTCCCGGACTAGCGGGAGCCTTACTCCCTTGCGAGCAGTACTTC. It encodes CSLPGLAGALLPCEQYF.

V is TRBV20-1 and J is TRBJ2-1; 9 positions agree with TRBD2. Per germline, CDR1 DFQATT and CDR2 SNEGSKA (reference sequence). This CDR3 region has 15 residues. V lost 3 bases and J lost 3; bases outside the gene matches: 6. The CDR3 DNA follows: TGCAGTGCTAGGCCAATAGCGGGAGTCTACAATGAGCAGTTCTTC. Protein product: CSARPIAGVYNEQFF.

This clonotype was picked up one time. The V call is TRBV12-3 or TRBV12-4, the J call TRBJ1-4; no reliable D call. The CDR3 is 15 amino acids. With 3 bases removed from V and 1 base from J, the gap between germline ends came to 9 bases. The CDR3 nucleotides are TGTGCCAGCAGTTTTACCGGGCTAACTAATGAAAAACTGTTTTTT. It is translated as CASSFTGLTNEKLFF.

This clonotype was seen more than once but under ten times. This chain connects TRBV20-1 to TRBJ1-5, with a possible D match to TRBD1 (5 bases). CDR1 and CDR2 from the germline V gene are DFQATT and SNEGSKA (reference sequence). This CDR3 comprises 15 residues. Trimming shortened V by 3 bases and J by 4 bases, and 16 bases separated the two germline ends. In DNA form, the CDR3 reads TGCAGTGCTAGCGTGGGGGTGGTTAGGAATCAGCCCCAGCATTTT. Translation gives CSASVGVVRNQPQHF.

This clonotype showed up just a few times. The V and J genes are TRBV20-1 and TRBJ2-4; D is undetermined. Germline V gene sequence: CDR1 DFQATT, CDR2 SNEGSKA (reference sequence). The CDR3 sequence is 13 residues long. V lost 3 bases to trimming and J lost 5 bases, with 11 bases between them. The CDR3 DNA is TGCAGTGCTAGTTTCGATAACCAAAACATTCAGTACTTC. It encodes CSASFDNQNIQYF.

This clonotype was counted ten times or more. The V and J genes are TRBV20-1 and TRBJ2-7; 8 positions agree with TRBD2. There are 15 residues in the CDR3. The trim removed 0 bases at V and 3 bases at J, leaving 7 bases unmatched. Looked up from germline, CDR1 is DFQATT and CDR2 is SNEGSKA (reference sequence). In DNA form, the CDR3 reads TGCAGTGCTAGAGATTTGAGCGGGAGAGACTACGAGCAGTACTTC. Protein product: CSARDLSGRDYEQYF.

This clonotype has just a few counts. The V call is TRBV6-6, the J call TRBJ2-5; 7 nucleotides match TRBD2. V lost 0 bases and J lost 0; bases outside the gene matches: 1. CDR1 and CDR2 (germline): MNHNY, SVGAGI (reference sequence). This CDR3 is 15 amino acids long. CDR3 sequence (DNA): TGTGCCAGCAGTTACTCGGGGACTAACCAAGAGACCCAGTACTTC. This codes for CASSYSGTNQETQYF.

In its sample, this clonotype was seen many times. The chain links TRBV24-1 to TRBJ2-1; the match to TRBD1 covers 7 bases. Trimming removed 4 bases from V and 7 bases from J; junction bases left unmatched: 9. CDR1 is KGHDR and CDR2 is SFDVKD in the germline V gene. The CDR3 is made up of 15 amino acids. CDR3 sequence reads: CATSDADRNQNEQFF. The CDR3 DNA is TGTGCCACCAGTGACGCGGACAGGAATCAGAATGAGCAGTTCTTC.

The chain links TRBV10-1 to TRBJ2-6; D is perhaps TRBD1 (6 bases). CDR1 is WNHNN, CDR2 SYGVQD, per germline (reference sequence). V shed 2 bases and J shed 10 bases, with 9 bases lying between them. CDR3 length: 13 amino acids. CDR3 sequence reads: CASSEAGTNVLTF. The CDR3 nucleotides are TGCGCCAGCAGTGAGGCCGGGACAAACGTCCTGACTTTC.

CDR3 in DNA: TGTGCCAGCAGACTAGCGGGCACAGATACGCAGTATTTT. It is translated as CASRLAGTDTQYF. The chain links TRBV6-5 to TRBJ2-3, with 8 bases lining up with TRBD2. Unmatched junction bases numbered 0, after V lost 6 bases and J lost 1 base. Per the germline V gene, CDR1 is MNHEY and CDR2 is SVGAGI. CDR3 length equals 13 residues.

The chain is built from TRBV20-1 and TRBJ2-1; 11 bases line up with TRBD2. Germline CDR1 DFQATT, CDR2 SNEGSKA (reference sequence). This CDR3 comprises 17 residues. V trimming: 5 bases; J trimming: 3 bases; junction bases outside the gene matches: 12. The CDR3 loop reads CSAFLSTSGAYYNEQFF. DNA of the CDR3: TGCAGTGCTTTTCTTTCGACTAGCGGGGCGTACTACAATGAGCAGTTCTTC.

This clonotype was detected a few times. The genes are TRBV20-1 and TRBJ2-1; TRBD2 agrees at 10 bases. CDR1 is DFQATT and CDR2 is SNEGSKA in the germline V gene (reference sequence). The V segment lost 3 bases and the J segment 5 bases; nucleotides outside the gene matches: 7. The CDR3 length is 15 residues. For the CDR3, the DNA is TGCAGTGCTAGCCGAGCGGGAGGGCCCCACAATGAGCAGTTCTTC. It yields the protein CSASRAGGPHNEQFF.

The rearrangement links TRBV10-3 to TRBJ1-5, with D unclear. The CDR3 is 14 amino acids. Per the germline V gene, CDR1 is ENHRY and CDR2 is SYGVKD. V lost 3 bases and J 0 bases, leaving 6 bases between the germline ends. CDR3 in amino acids: CAISDRISNQPQHF. CDR3 sequence (DNA): TGTGCCATCAGTGACAGGATTAGCAATCAGCCCCAGCATTTT.

The genes are TRBV20-1 and TRBJ1-5, with D maybe TRBD1 (5 bases). The CDR3 sequence is 14 residues long. Germline-derived CDR1 and CDR2 are DFQATT and SNEGSKA (reference sequence). Trimming shortened V by 1 base and J by 3 bases, and 10 bases separated the two germline ends. CDR3 DNA: TGCAGTGCTAGAGTGGGGGGGTTCAATCAGCCCCAGCATTTT. Its protein product is CSARVGGFNQPQHF.

This clonotype has just a few counts. The rearrangement uses TRBV2 and TRBJ1-1, with D unclear. V lost 10 bases to trimming and J lost 5 bases, with 20 bases between them. Germline CDR1 and CDR2: SNHLY and FYNNEI. CDR3 length equals 14 residues. CDR3 nucleotide sequence: TGTGCCACCAAAGGACGGGCAGCCAGGACTGAAGCTTTCTTT. Its protein product is CATKGRAARTEAFF.

The chain is built from TRBV11-2 and TRBJ1-6; D unresolved. The CDR3 spans 15 residues. The germline CDR1 and CDR2 sequences are SGHAT and FQNNGV. Trimming cost V 1 base and J 2 bases, with 6 bases left between them. CDR3 sequence reads: CASSLAGTYNSPLHF. In DNA form, the CDR3 reads TGTGCCAGCAGCTTAGCGGGAACCTATAATTCACCCCTCCACTTT. Full variable domain (rest looked up from reference TRBV11-2 and TRBJ1-6): EAGVAQSPRYKIIEKRQSVAFWCNPISGHATLYWYQQILGQGPKLLIQFQNNGVVDDSQLPKDRFSAERLKGVDSTLKIQPAKLEDSAVYLCASSLAGTYNSPLHFGNGTRLTVT.

This clonotype was seen only a few times. The chain links TRBV12-3 or TRBV12-4 to TRBJ2-7; 10 bases map to TRBD2. The CDR3 has 15 amino acids. V was clipped by 6 bases and J by 3 bases; unmatched bases: 8. CDR3 sequence (DNA): TGTGCCAGCAGCCTTAGCGCTAGCGGGAGCTACGAGCAGTACTTC. This sequence encodes CASSLSASGSYEQYF.

This chain links TRBV2 with TRBJ1-4; no definite D call. Trimming left V 0 bases short and J 4 bases short, with 6 bases between. Germline V lookup: CDR1 SNHLY, CDR2 FYNNEI. The CDR3 loop spans 14 amino acids. The CDR3 here is CASSEALGNEKLFF. The DNA for the CDR3 is TGTGCCAGCAGTGAAGCGCTTGGTAATGAAAAACTGTTTTTT.

This clonotype has a count of ten or more. The V call is TRBV7-9, the J call TRBJ1-1, with D uncertain. The CDR3 covers 12 residues. Trimming pared 3 bases from V and 7 bases from J, leaving 9 bases between. CDR1 is SEHNR and CDR2 is FQNEAQ in the germline V gene (reference sequence). The CDR3 coding sequence is TGTGCCAGCAGCTTGGGCTCTTTTGAAGCTTTCTTT. It yields the protein CASSLGSFEAFF.

A single count supports this clonotype. The gene calls are TRBV6-6 and TRBJ1-1; 9 bases are shared with TRBD1. There are 16 residues in the CDR3. Germline lookup yields CDR1 MNHNY and CDR2 SVGAGI (reference sequence). Losses at the gene ends were 3 bases for V and 3 bases for J; bases not matched to a gene: 8. The CDR3 is CASSYGDRARDTEAFF. The CDR3 nucleotides read TGTGCCAGCAGTTATGGGGACAGGGCAAGAGACACTGAAGCTTTCTTT.

Here the CDR3 reads CASSQRVPGLPNTGELFF. CDR3 DNA: TGCGCCAGCAGCCAGAGAGTACCGGGACTTCCTAACACCGGGGAGCTGTTTTTT. V gene TRBV5-1 combines with J gene TRBJ2-2; tentative D call: TRBD2 (6 bases). Germline V gives CDR1 SGHRS, CDR2 YFSETQ. Trimming took off 4 bases at V and 2 bases at J, with 21 bases between the two ends. The CDR3 has 18 amino acids.

The rearrangement links TRBV29-1 to TRBJ2-4; D is possibly TRBD1 (6 bases). From germline, CDR1 is SQVTM and CDR2 ANQGSEA. This CDR3 is 14 amino acids long. This chain's CDR3 is CTPHPGDAKNIQYF. For the CDR3, the DNA is TGCACCCCCCACCCAGGGGACGCCAAAAACATTCAGTACTTC.

This clonotype was detected a few times. The chain combines TRBV18 with TRBJ1-1; D is unclear. Trimming took 4 bases from V and 8 from J, leaving 11 bases between them. Germline lookup yields CDR1 KGHSH and CDR2 LQKENI. This CDR3 region has 12 residues. CDR3 protein: CASSLGVFEAFF. The CDR3 DNA reads TGTGCCAGCTCACTCGGGGTTTTCGAAGCTTTCTTT.

The chain links TRBV7-2 to TRBJ2-5; D might be TRBD2 (6 bases). CDR3 length: 14 amino acids. Per germline, CDR1 SGHTA and CDR2 FQGNSA. Trimming stripped 7 bases from V and 5 bases from J, with 17 bases between. In nucleotides, the CDR3 is TGTGCCAGCAATTCTCCTGGAGGGCCCGAGACCCAGTACTTC. Residues: CASNSPGGPETQYF. The whole variable domain, remainder taken from reference TRBV7-2 and TRBJ2-5, is GAGVSQSPSNKVTEKGKDVELRCDPISGHTALYWYRQSLGQGLEFLIYFQGNSAPDKSGLPSDRFSAERTGGSVSTLTIQRTQQEDSAVYLCASNSPGGPETQYFGPGTRLLVL.

The rearrangement links TRBV6-2 or TRBV6-3 to TRBJ2-4; 7 bases line up with TRBD2. With V trimmed by 5 bases and J by 2 bases, 6 bases remained unmatched. Germline loops: CDR1 MNHEY, CDR2 SVGEGT. There are 15 residues in the CDR3. The CDR3 region has the DNA TGTGCCAGCAGTCTTACGCGGGAGACCAAAAACATTCAGTACTTC. It codes for CASSLTRETKNIQYF.